A selection of T cell receptor beta chains follows, all from one sample in a study of CD4 T cells in relation to SARS-CoV-2 and coronaviruses. Their recognized antigens are unknown. Assay: immunoSEQ multiplex PCR; the TCRdb copy retains only in-frame clones and omits some. The sample includes fewer than 20,000 clones, around 74% seen only once; the top ten take over 25%. The sample taken for sequencing was CD4+ T cells from PBMCs, cultured in vitro. These receptors came from a human donor in good health. Both conserved end residues are part of each CDR3. A D gene is named only where the DNA matches it firmly. Where a row states a size, it is once, few, many or the class of an expanded clone; other rows omit it.

J gene | D gene | clone size | V gene | CDR3 DNA | CDR3 protein
TRBJ2-1 | TRBD1 | . | TRBV28 | TGTGCCAGCAGTGTGGGACAGGGTAAAAATGAGCAGTTCTTC | CASSVGQGKNEQFF
TRBJ2-3 | TRBD2 | . | TRBV4-1 | TGCGCCAGCAGCGCCGGGGGGACGGCAGATACGCAGTATTTT | CASSAGGTADTQYF
TRBJ2-5 | . | . | TRBV3-1/TRBV3-2 | TGTGCCAGCAGCCTAAGCGGAGGAGAGACCCAGTACTTC | CASSLSGGETQYF
TRBJ2-2 | . | few | TRBV10-3 | TGTGCCATCAGAGCAGGGGAAAACACCGGGGAGCTGTTTTTT | CAIRAGENTGELFF
TRBJ2-7 | TRBD1 | few | TRBV19 | TGTGCCACTAGGGGACAGGGGGACCACGAGCAGTACTTC | CATRGQGDHEQYF
TRBJ2-5 | . | . | TRBV7-3 | TGTGCCAGCAGCCCAGACCCCGGGCTAGAGACCCAGTACTTC | CASSPDPGLETQYF
TRBJ2-1 | . | . | TRBV6-5 | TGTGCCAGCAGTAGAAACCATGAGCAGTTCTTC | CASSRNHEQFF
TRBJ2-1 | . | . | TRBV24-1 | TGTGCCACCAGCGACATTAGGAGGGCCCACTCCTACAATGAGCAGTTCTTC | CATSDIRRAHSYNEQFF
TRBJ2-5 | . | . | TRBV6-6 | TGTGCCAGCAGTTACTCCACAGCCAGCCAGAGTACCCAGTACTTC | CASSYSTASQSTQYF
TRBJ1-2 | . | . | TRBV6-6 | TGTGCCAGCAGTCGCATCAACACGGGAGTTCGTCCCAACTATGGCTACACCTTC | CASSRINTGVRPNYGYTF
TRBJ2-1 | . | . | TRBV2 | TGTGCCAGCGGGCAGGCCAGTGGGAATGAGCAGTTCTTC | CASGQASGNEQFF
TRBJ1-2 | . | . | TRBV20-1 | TGCAGTGCTAGTTGGGGTGGAGGCTACACCTTC | CSASWGGGYTF
TRBJ1-3 | . | . | TRBV10-3 | TGTGCCATACGGGGGGGTACTGGAAACACCATATATTTT | CAIRGGTGNTIYF
TRBJ2-1 | . | . | TRBV3-1/TRBV3-2 | TGTGCCAGCAGCCAAGGCGGTACACAGCAGTTCTTC | CASSQGGTQQFF
TRBJ2-5 | . | . | TRBV6-4 | TGTGCCAGCAGCCGCCAGGCAGGGAGAGGAGAGACCCAGTACTTC | CASSRQAGRGETQYF
TRBJ2-2 | TRBD2 | . | TRBV5-4 | TGTGCCAGCAGCAGTAGCGGGAGGGGGAACACCGGGGAGCTGTTTTTT | CASSSSGRGNTGELFF
TRBJ2-2 | . | few | TRBV5-1 | TGCGCCAGCAGCTTGGCCACATCCCTAGGCGGGGAGCTGTTTTTT | CASSLATSLGGELFF
TRBJ2-7 | . | . | TRBV5-8 | TGTGCCAGCAGAAGGGAGGTGGGTTCCTACGAGCAGTACTTC | CASRREVGSYEQYF
TRBJ2-1 | . | few | TRBV6-4 | TGTGCCAGCAGCGCCGGGACTCACAATGAGCAGTTCTTC | CASSAGTHNEQFF
TRBJ2-5 | . | . | TRBV24-1 | TGTGCCACCAGTGATGCGGGACAGCAAGAGACCCAGTACTTC | CATSDAGQQETQYF
TRBJ1-1 | . | . | TRBV3-1/TRBV3-2 | TGTGCCAGCAGCCCCTGGAGGGAGAACACTGAAGCTTTCTTT | CASSPWRENTEAFF
TRBJ2-7 | . | . | TRBV20-1 | TGCAGTGCTAGGGACGACTACGAGCAGTACTTC | CSARDDYEQYF
TRBJ1-1 | . | . | TRBV6-5 | TGTGCCAGCAGGTCGGGAGGGGGTGGGAACACTGAAGCTTTCTTT | CASRSGGGGNTEAFF
TRBJ1-1 | . | . | TRBV19 | TGTGCCAGTAATGACCCGGCAGGGAACACTGAAGCTTTCTTT | CASNDPAGNTEAFF
TRBJ1-1 | . | few | TRBV6-5 | TGTGCCAGCAGTTATCGGGGGGGTCGGACTGAAGCTTTCTTT | CASSYRGGRTEAFF
TRBJ2-1 | . | . | TRBV25-1 | TGTGCCAGCAGTGAATTAGAACAGGGATTCCATGAGCAGTTCTTC | CASSELEQGFHEQFF
TRBJ2-6 | TRBD1 | . | TRBV6-1 | TGTGCCAGCAGTGAAGGGACAGGGGGCTCTGGGGCCAACGTCCTGACTTTC | CASSEGTGGSGANVLTF
TRBJ2-5 | TRBD1 | few | TRBV7-2 | TGTGCCAGCAGCTCCACAGGGGGTCAAGAGACCCAGTACTTC | CASSSTGGQETQYF
TRBJ2-7 | TRBD1 | . | TRBV28 | TGTGCCAGCAGTTTGGACCCGGGACAGGGCTCCTACGAGCAGTACTTC | CASSLDPGQGSYEQYF
TRBJ2-4 | TRBD2 | . | TRBV3-1/TRBV3-2 | TGTGCCAGCAGCGAAGAAGAGCGGGATGTCAAAAACATTCAGTACTTC | CASSEEERDVKNIQYF
TRBJ2-3 | TRBD2 | . | TRBV5-6 | TGTGCCAGCAGCCAACCGGGACTAGCGGGGACAGATACGCAGTATTTT | CASSQPGLAGTDTQYF
TRBJ2-3 | . | . | TRBV5-4 | TGTGCCAGCAGCGAGCGGACAGCGAGCACAGATACGCAGTATTTT | CASSERTASTDTQYF
TRBJ1-4 | . | . | TRBV5-1 | TGCGCCAGCAGCTCAGGCAGTTCTGGAGCTGGGGCTAATGAAAAACTGTTTTTT | CASSSGSSGAGANEKLFF
TRBJ2-5 | TRBD1 | . | TRBV5-1 | TGCGCCAGCAGCTTGGATGTGGCAGGGGGCGGTGAGACCCAGTACTTC | CASSLDVAGGGETQYF
TRBJ2-3 | . | few | TRBV11-3 | TGTGCCAGCAGCTTAGGTCACGATACGCAGTATTTT | CASSLGHDTQYF
TRBJ1-1 | TRBD1 | . | TRBV2 | TGTGCCAGCAGGCGACAGGGGGCCGCTGAAGCTTTCTTT | CASRRQGAAEAFF
TRBJ1-5 | TRBD1 | . | TRBV7-2 | TGTGCCAGCAGCAGCAGGGGGGGTCAGCCCCAGCATTTT | CASSSRGGQPQHF
TRBJ2-7 | . | . | TRBV19 | TGTGCCAGCACCAGCTACGAGCAGTACTTC | CASTSYEQYF
TRBJ1-4 | TRBD1 | . | TRBV6-5 | TGTGCCAGCAGCGAGGGACAGGGGATAACTGAAAAACTGTTTTTT | CASSEGQGITEKLFF
TRBJ2-7 | . | . | TRBV30 | TGTGCCTGGAGCCCCCCCCGGGCCCGAGTCTACGAGCAGTACTTC | CAWSPPRARVYEQYF
TRBJ2-7 | TRBD2 | few | TRBV2 | TGTGCCAGCAGTGAAGCTAGCGGGAGCTCCTACGAGCAGTACTTC | CASSEASGSSYEQYF
TRBJ1-2 | . | . | TRBV9 | TGTGCCAGCAGCCCTTTAAAGGGTCCCGGTAATGGCTACACCTTC | CASSPLKGPGNGYTF
TRBJ2-2 | . | few | TRBV6-5 | TGTGCCGGAAAGGAAAACGGGGAGCTGTTTTTT | CAGKENGELFF
TRBJ2-3 | TRBD1 | few | TRBV5-5 | TGTGCCAGCAGATTAACTGGCGGGACAGGGGTGTGGGATACGCAGTATTTT | CASRLTGGTGVWDTQYF
TRBJ1-1 | . | few | TRBV29-1 | TGCAGCGTTGGGCAGGGCTCTGAAGCTTTCTTT | CSVGQGSEAFF
TRBJ2-5 | TRBD1 | . | TRBV5-1 | TGCGCCAGCAGCTTAACCGGGACAGGGGCCCAAGAGACCCAGTACTTC | CASSLTGTGAQETQYF
TRBJ2-6 | . | . | TRBV6-4 | TGTGCCAGCAGTGACATCTCTGGGGCCAACGTCCTGACTTTC | CASSDISGANVLTF
TRBJ1-1 | . | . | TRBV27 | TGTGCCAGCAGTTCCACCCCGCTCCTCGGGGGGACTTTCTTT | CASSSTPLLGGTFF
TRBJ2-3 | TRBD1 | . | TRBV2 | TGTGCCAGCAGTGGACAGGGTTGGGGCACAGATACGCAGTATTTT | CASSGQGWGTDTQYF
TRBJ2-7 | . | . | TRBV6-5 | TGTGCCACAGGAGGCGGCTCCTACGAGCAGTACTTC | CATGGGSYEQYF
TRBJ2-3 | TRBD2 | once | TRBV6-1 | TGTGCCAGCAGTGACTTTCTAGCGGGAGGGCCGACAGATACGCAGTATTTT | CASSDFLAGGPTDTQYF